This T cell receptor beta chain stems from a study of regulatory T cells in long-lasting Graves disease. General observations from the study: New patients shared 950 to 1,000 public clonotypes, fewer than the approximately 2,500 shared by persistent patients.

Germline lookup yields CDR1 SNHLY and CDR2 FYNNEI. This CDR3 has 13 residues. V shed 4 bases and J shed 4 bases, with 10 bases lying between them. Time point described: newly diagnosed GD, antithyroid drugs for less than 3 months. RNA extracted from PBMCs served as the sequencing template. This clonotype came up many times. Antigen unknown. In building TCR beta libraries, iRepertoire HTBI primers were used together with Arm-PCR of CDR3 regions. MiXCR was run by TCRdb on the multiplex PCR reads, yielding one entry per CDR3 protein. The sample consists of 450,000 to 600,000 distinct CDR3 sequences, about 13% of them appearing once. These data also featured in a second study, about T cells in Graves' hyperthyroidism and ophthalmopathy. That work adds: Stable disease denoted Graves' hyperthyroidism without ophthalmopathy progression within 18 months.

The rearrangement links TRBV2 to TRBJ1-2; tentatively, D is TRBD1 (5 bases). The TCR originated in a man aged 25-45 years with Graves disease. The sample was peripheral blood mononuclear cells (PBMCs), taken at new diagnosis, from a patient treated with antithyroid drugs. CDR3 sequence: CASSVGTFYGYTF. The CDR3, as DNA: TGTGCCAGCAGTGTCGGGACTTTCTATGGCTACACCTTC.